This TCR beta chain was recovered during a study of T cell repertoires in cytomegalovirus infection. Looking at the study overall: Public TCR beta signatures provided an indication of both CMV infection and a matching HLA type. Study-level points and caveats: HLA-C-restricted CMV clonotypes gave the most frequent clonotype in two of eight donors. The cumulative frequency of public TCR beta families identified carriers of CMV plus the relevant HLA.

This CDR3 has 12 residues. CDR1 and CDR2 from the germline V gene are MGHRA and YSYEKL. V lost 2 bases, J lost 4 bases, and 5 bases lay in between. TCRdb re-called the reads through MiXCR, storing one row per CDR3 protein. The sample contains approximately 170,000 distinct CDR3 sequences, approximately 15% of which appear only once. Many counts were recorded for this clonotype. Its target is unknown. The clonotype comes from a human donor in good health (CMV status not recorded). Some clones in this sample may be carry-over from other donors' samples. The sequenced material came from PBMCs. The J gene is TRBJ2-5, the V gene TRBV4-1; D not resolved. The CDR3 reads CASSQTSETQYF. The DNA of the CDR3 is TGCGCCAGCAGCCAAACTTCAGAGACCCAGTACTTC.